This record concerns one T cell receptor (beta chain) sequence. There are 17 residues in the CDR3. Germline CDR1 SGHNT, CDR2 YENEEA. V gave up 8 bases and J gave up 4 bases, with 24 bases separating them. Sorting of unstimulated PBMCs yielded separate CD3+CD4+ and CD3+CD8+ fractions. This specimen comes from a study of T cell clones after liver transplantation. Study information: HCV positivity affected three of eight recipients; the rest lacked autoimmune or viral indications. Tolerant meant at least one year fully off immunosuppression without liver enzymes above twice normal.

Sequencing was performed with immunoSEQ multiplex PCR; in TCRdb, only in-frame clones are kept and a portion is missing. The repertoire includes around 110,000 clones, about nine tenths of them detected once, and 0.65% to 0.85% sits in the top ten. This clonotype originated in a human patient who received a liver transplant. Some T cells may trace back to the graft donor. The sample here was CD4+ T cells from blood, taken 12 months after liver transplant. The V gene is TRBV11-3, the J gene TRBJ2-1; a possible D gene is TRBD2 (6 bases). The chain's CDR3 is CASGGGVPTTKYNEQFF. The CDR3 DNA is TGTGCCAGCGGAGGAGGGGTCCCAACTACTAAATACAATGAGCAGTTCTTC.